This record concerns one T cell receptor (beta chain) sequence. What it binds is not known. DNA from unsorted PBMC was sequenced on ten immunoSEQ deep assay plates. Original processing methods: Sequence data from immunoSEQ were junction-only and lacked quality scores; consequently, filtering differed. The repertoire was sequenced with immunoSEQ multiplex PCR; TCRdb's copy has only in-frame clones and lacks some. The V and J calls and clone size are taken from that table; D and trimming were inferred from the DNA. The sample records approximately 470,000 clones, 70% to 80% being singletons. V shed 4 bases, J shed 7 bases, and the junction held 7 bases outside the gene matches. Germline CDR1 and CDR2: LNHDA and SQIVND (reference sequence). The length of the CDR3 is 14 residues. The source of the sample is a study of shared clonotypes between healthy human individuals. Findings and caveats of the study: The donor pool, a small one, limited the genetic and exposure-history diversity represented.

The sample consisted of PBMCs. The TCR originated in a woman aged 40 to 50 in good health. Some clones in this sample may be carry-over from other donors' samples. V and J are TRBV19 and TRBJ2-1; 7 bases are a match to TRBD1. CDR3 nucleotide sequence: TGTGCCAGTAGTAATCCGGGACAGAGAAATGAGCAGTTCTTC. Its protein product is CASSNPGQRNEQFF. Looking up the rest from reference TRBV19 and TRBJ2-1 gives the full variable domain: DGGITQSPKYLFRKEGQNVTLSCEQNLNHDAMYWYRQDPGQGLRLIYYSQIVNDFQKGDIAEGYSVSREKKESFPLTVTSAQKNPTAFYLCASSNPGQRNEQFFGPGTRLTVL.